A selection of T cell receptor beta chains follows, all from one sample in a study of response to subunit inactivated influenza vaccine. MiXCR, applied by TCRdb to the RT-PCR reads, yields one record per CDR3 protein. The sample contains about 530,000 distinct CDR3 sequences, around 13% of which appear only once. The sequenced sample was PBMCs from blood, obtained roughly 48 days after vaccination. These receptors originate from a man between 50 and 59 years old who received an inactivated influenza vaccine. The CDR3 runs from the conserved cysteine through the conserved F or W. The order of the fields is J gene, D gene, V gene, clone size, CDR3 DNA, CDR3 protein. A D gene is named only where the DNA matches it firmly. Clone size, where shown, is once, few, many, or a class for clones that have expanded.

TRBJ2-7 . TRBV7-2 . TGTGCCAGCAGCTTAGGCTTCCGAGCCTACGAGCAGTACTTC CASSLGFRAYEQYF
TRBJ2-4 . TRBV4-1 . TGCGCCAGCAGCCCCGGGGGAGTTAGCGACATTCAGTACTTC CASSPGGVSDIQYF
TRBJ2-5 TRBD2 TRBV27 . TGTGCCAGCGCGGGACTAGCGAACCTCCAAGAGACCCAGTACTTC CASAGLANLQETQYF
TRBJ2-2 . TRBV7-2 . TGTGCCAGCAGCTTAGTCCATGGGGGGGAGCTGTTTTTT CASSLVHGGELFF
TRBJ2-2 . TRBV10-1 . TGCGCCAGCAGTTATCTACAGGCGAACACCGGGGAGCTGTTTTTT CASSYLQANTGELFF
TRBJ2-4 . TRBV7-8 . TGTGCCAGCAGCTTAGAGGGGTCAGGGCCGCGGAACATTCAGTACTTC CASSLEGSGPRNIQYF
TRBJ1-2 TRBD1 TRBV12-3/TRBV12-4 few TGTGCCAGCAGTGGGGACAGGCGAAACTATGGCTACACCTTC CASSGDRRNYGYTF
TRBJ2-2 TRBD1 TRBV29-1 . TGCAGCGTTGAAACAAGGGACAGGGGAAACACCGGGGAGCTGTTTTTT CSVETRDRGNTGELFF
TRBJ1-1 . TRBV7-9 few TGTGCCAGCAGCCCCGGGTCGGGGAGCTTCATGAACACTGAAGCTTTCTTT CASSPGSGSFMNTEAFF
TRBJ2-3 . TRBV5-6 few TGTGCCAGCAGGTACAGAGGGGGTAGCACAGATACGCAGTATTTT CASRYRGGSTDTQYF
TRBJ2-5 . TRBV12-3/TRBV12-4 . TGTCCCAGCAGTTTAAACCCCTTAGTATCTCACCAAGAGACCCAGTACTTC CPSSLNPLVSHQETQYF
TRBJ2-1 . TRBV20-1 few TGCAGTGCTAGAGATCGCAGGGCGATACTCAATGAGCAGTTCTTC CSARDRRAILNEQFF
TRBJ1-5 . TRBV20-1 . TGCAGTGCTGTAACAGAAAATCAGCCCCAGCATTTT CSAVTENQPQHF
TRBJ2-2 . TRBV27 . TGTGCCAGCAAAGCGAAACAGGGTGCGAACACCGGGGAGCTGTTTTTT CASKAKQGANTGELFF
TRBJ2-2 TRBD2 TRBV6-2/TRBV6-3 many TGTGCCAGCAGTTACCCATCGCTAGCGGGGAGTATCGGGGAGCTGTTTTTT CASSYPSLAGSIGELFF
TRBJ2-1 TRBD2 TRBV24-1 . TGTGCCACCAGTGACCCCACTAGCGGGAGCGACAATGAGCAGTTCTTC CATSDPTSGSDNEQFF
TRBJ2-1 TRBD2 TRBV20-1 . TGCAGTGCTAGATCCGGGACTAGCGGGATCTACAATGAGCAGTTCTTC CSARSGTSGIYNEQFF
TRBJ1-1 TRBD1 TRBV7-8 . TGTGCCAGCAGCTACCGGGACAGCAACACTGAAGCTTTCTTT CASSYRDSNTEAFF
TRBJ2-1 . TRBV7-9 few TGTGCCAGCCTCGCAGGGGCAGGCTACAATGAGCAGTTCTTC CASLAGAGYNEQFF
TRBJ1-2 . TRBV12-3/TRBV12-4 few TGTGCCAGCAGTACCATTCGGACGGAAAACTATGGCTACACCTTC CASSTIRTENYGYTF
TRBJ2-5 . TRBV5-1 many TGCGCCAGCAGCCCCGGACAGACTAGAGAGACCCAGTACTTC CASSPGQTRETQYF
TRBJ2-1 . TRBV7-2 many TGTGCCAGCAGCTTATCGCACAGTTACAATGAGCAGTTCTTC CASSLSHSYNEQFF
TRBJ2-3 . TRBV5-1 . TGCGCCAGCAGCTTGGCCACTCGTCGCACAGATACGCAGTATTTT CASSLATRRTDTQYF
TRBJ1-4 . TRBV10-3 few TGTGCCATCAGTGAGTCGGAAAGGGTTTTATTTGGAAAACTGTTTTTT CAISESERVLFGKLFF
TRBJ2-1 . TRBV7-2 . TGTGCCAGCAAGAGGGGGGCTGGTGAGCAGTTCTTC CASKRGAGEQFF
TRBJ2-4 . TRBV27 . TGTGCCAGCAGTTTATCTGGGGGGAGGAGAAACATTCAGTACTTC CASSLSGGRRNIQYF
TRBJ2-5 . TRBV20-1 . TGCAGTGCTCCACCCCCTAGCGTCGAGACCCAGTACTTC CSAPPPSVETQYF
TRBJ2-7 . TRBV29-1 few TGCAGCGTTGAAGGCAAGGCTATCAACGAGCAGTACTTC CSVEGKAINEQYF
TRBJ1-1 . TRBV20-1 . TGCAGTGCTAGTGGGGGGCTAAGGTCTGAAGCTTTCTTT CSASGGLRSEAFF
TRBJ1-5 . TRBV5-8 . TGTGCCAGCAGCGCAGGATCCGTTAATCAGCCCCAGCATTTT CASSAGSVNQPQHF
TRBJ2-5 . TRBV4-2 few TGTGCCAGCAGCCAAGATGGCTCGAACCAAGAGACCCAGTACTTC CASSQDGSNQETQYF
TRBJ1-1 TRBD1 TRBV5-1 many TGCGCCAGCAGCCCTGGACAGGGTGCTGAAGCTTTCTTT CASSPGQGAEAFF
TRBJ2-1 TRBD2 TRBV12-3/TRBV12-4 . TGTGCCAGCATCCCCCCTAGCGGGGGAAACAATGAGCAGTTCTTC CASIPPSGGNNEQFF
TRBJ2-7 . TRBV5-1 . TGCGCCAGCAGCTTGGAGGGCGCGGGGGCCCTAGCTATACACGAGCAGTACTTC CASSLEGAGALAIHEQYF
TRBJ1-6 TRBD1 TRBV6-5 . TGTGCCAGCAGTTACCTCCCCCGACAGGGATCATCACCCCTCCACTTT CASSYLPRQGSSPLHF
TRBJ2-1 TRBD2 TRBV7-2 few TGTGCCAGCAGCTTAGACCCTAGCGGGTACGATGAGCAGTTCTTC CASSLDPSGYDEQFF
TRBJ2-1 . TRBV11-2 . TGTGCCAGCAGCTTAACAGGTAGCTGGGGGGCCTACTACAATGAGCAGTTCTTC CASSLTGSWGAYYNEQFF
TRBJ2-5 . TRBV29-1 few TGCAGCGTGCGCGGGACAGTCCAAGAGACCCAGTACTTC CSVRGTVQETQYF
TRBJ2-2 TRBD1 TRBV11-3 . TGTGCTTCAGCCCCCGGAACAGGGGCCGGGGAGCTGTTTTTT CASAPGTGAGELFF
TRBJ1-2 TRBD1 TRBV10-3 few TGTGCCAGCCAAGGGAGGGGGCTGCGTGGCTACACCTTC CASQGRGLRGYTF
TRBJ1-3 TRBD1 TRBV6-1 . TGTGCCAGCAGTGAGGACAGGGACCCTGGAAACACCATATATTTT CASSEDRDPGNTIYF
TRBJ1-5 . TRBV10-3 few TGTGCCATCAGTGAGTCGGGTAGTTACAATCAGCCCCAGCATTTT CAISESGSYNQPQHF
TRBJ2-1 . TRBV4-2 . TGTGCCAGCAGCCAATCTATTGCTCTGGGGGGCGTAAATGAGCAGTTCTTC CASSQSIALGGVNEQFF
TRBJ2-3 . TRBV30 few TGTGCCTGGACAGTATACCGCACTCATACGCAGTATTTT CAWTVYRTHTQYF
TRBJ1-2 . TRBV6-5 . TGTGTCAGCAGTTCCTCCGGACATAACTATGGCTACACCTTC CVSSSSGHNYGYTF
TRBJ1-3 . TRBV7-2 . TGTGCCAGCAGCCCCCGACGCGCGTCGGGGTTCGGAAACACCATATATTTT CASSPRRASGFGNTIYF
TRBJ1-1 . TRBV6-2/TRBV6-3 many TGTGCCAGCAGCCGTGACACCAGCACTGAAGCTTTCTTT CASSRDTSTEAFF
TRBJ2-3 TRBD2 TRBV5-1 . TGCGCCAGCAGCACTGGGACTAGTCCAGATACGCAGTATTTT CASSTGTSPDTQYF
TRBJ2-5 . TRBV3-1 . TGTGCCAGCAGCCAAGATCTATCTGGGGGCTGGACCCAGTACTTC CASSQDLSGGWTQYF
TRBJ2-2 . TRBV6-1 many TGTGCCAGCAGCCTCGGGGCTACGAACACCGGGGAGCTGTTTTTT CASSLGATNTGELFF
TRBJ2-1 TRBD2 TRBV7-2 few TGTGCCAGCAGCCGGACTAGTTGGGGAAGATACAATGAGCAGTTCTTC CASSRTSWGRYNEQFF
TRBJ1-1 TRBD1 TRBV10-2 few TGCGCCAGCAGTGACACCGGGACAGGGGCCCAGCGGGCTTTCTTT CASSDTGTGAQRAFF
TRBJ2-7 TRBD2 TRBV7-9 few TGTGCCAGCAGTCACCGGGGTAGCGGGAGCTACGAGCAGTACTTC CASSHRGSGSYEQYF
TRBJ2-7 . TRBV7-9 many TGTGCCAGCAGCCGGACCTACGAGCAGTACTTC CASSRTYEQYF